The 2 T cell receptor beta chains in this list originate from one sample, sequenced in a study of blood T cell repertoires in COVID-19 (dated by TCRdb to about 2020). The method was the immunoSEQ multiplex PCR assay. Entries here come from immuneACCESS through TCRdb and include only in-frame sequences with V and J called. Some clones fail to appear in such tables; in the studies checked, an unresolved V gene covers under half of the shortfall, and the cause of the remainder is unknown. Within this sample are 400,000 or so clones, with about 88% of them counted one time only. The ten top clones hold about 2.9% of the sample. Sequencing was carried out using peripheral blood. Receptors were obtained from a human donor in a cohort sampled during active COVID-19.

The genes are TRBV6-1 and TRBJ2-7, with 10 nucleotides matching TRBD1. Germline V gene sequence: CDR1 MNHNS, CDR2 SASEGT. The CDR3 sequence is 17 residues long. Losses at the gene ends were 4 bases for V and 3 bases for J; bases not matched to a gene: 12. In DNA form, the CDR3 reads TGTGCCAGCAGTGCCCCCTGGGGGACAGGGGAAAACTACGAGCAGTACTTC. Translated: CASSAPWGTGENYEQYF.

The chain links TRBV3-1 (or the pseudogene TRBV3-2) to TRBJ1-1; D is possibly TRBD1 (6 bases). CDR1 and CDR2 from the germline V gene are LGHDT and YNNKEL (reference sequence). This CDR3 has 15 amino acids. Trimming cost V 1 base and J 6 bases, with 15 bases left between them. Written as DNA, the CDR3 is TGTGCCAGCAGCCAAGGGGGGGGCGCGGGCGCTGAAGCTTTCTTT. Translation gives CASSQGGGAGAEAFF.